The clone carrying this TCR beta chain has just a few counts. Data came from immunoSEQ multiplex PCR; TCRdb stores just in-frame clones and leaves some out. The sample has 600,000 to 750,000 clones, around 70% seen once. This CDR3 spans 17 amino acids. Germline assignment: CDR1 SGHAT and CDR2 FQNNGV. After removal of 2 bases from V and 6 bases from J, the junction contained 13 bases not matched to a gene. This sample was included in a study of shared clonotypes between healthy human individuals. The chain recombines TRBV11-2 with TRBJ2-7; TRBD1 matches at 10 bases. Sequencing was carried out using memory CD4+ T cells sorted from blood. Described subset: CD45RA-negative fraction. This sequence was found in a woman under 40 in good health. CDR3 region: CASSLSSRGQGFIEQYF. CDR3 sequence (DNA): TGTGCCAGCAGCTTATCCTCCCGGGGACAGGGGTTTATCGAGCAGTACTTC.